The subject of this entry is one T cell receptor (beta chain). Its specificity is not known. The sample comes from a study of response to subunit inactivated influenza vaccine. Study-level results: Each seasonal influenza vaccination, the authors suggested, recruits few new T cells.

CDR3 size: 14 residues. Germline CDR1 is SEHNR and CDR2 is FQNEAQ (reference sequence). V lost 4 bases to trimming and J lost 6 bases, with 15 bases between them. Using its own MiXCR run on the RT-PCR reads, TCRdb lists one record per CDR3 protein. The profile shows 650,000 to 800,000 distinct CDR3 sequences, approximately 18% of them singletons. The rearrangement links TRBV7-9 to TRBJ1-1; D remains unclear. The sequence derives from a middle-aged man who received an inactivated influenza vaccine. The sample consisted of PBMCs from blood, taken around 5 days after vaccination. The CDR3, as DNA: TGTGCCAGCAGCTCTCCATTGTCAAACTCTGAAGCTTTCTTT. This sequence encodes CASSSPLSNSEAFF. Supplemented by reference TRBV7-9 and TRBJ1-1, the full variable domain reads DTGVSQNPRHKITKRGQNVTFRCDPISEHNRLYWYRQTLGQGPEFLTYFQNEAQLEKSRLLSDRFSAERPKGSFSTLEIQRTEQGDSAMYLCASSSPLSNSEAFFGQGTRLTVV.